The 5 T cell receptor beta chains below all came from one sample that was sequenced in a study of breast tumors, draining lymph nodes, adjacent tissues. The lymph nodes were axillary draining lymph nodes from breast cancer patients. TCRdb called the multiplex PCR reads again in MiXCR, with one record for every CDR3 protein. The sample shows 170,000 or so distinct CDR3 sequences, 30% to 35% of them seen only once. Sequencing used axillary lymph node tissue. The receptors derive from a female donor with breast cancer. Some clones in this sample may be carry-over from other donors' samples.

In its sample, this clonotype was seen many times. The chain carries TRBV7-8 and TRBJ2-2; 7 positions agree with TRBD1. V lost 5 bases to trimming and J lost 8 bases; unmatched junction nucleotides: 14. The CDR3 extends over 16 amino acids. The germline V gene has CDR1 SGHVS and CDR2 FQNEAQ. DNA of the CDR3: TGTGCCAGCAGCAGAGAAAGCTACAGGGGTGTAGGGGAGCTGTTTTTT. Protein sequence: CASSRESYRGVGELFF.

This clonotype was counted many times. One junction end does not reproduce the germline sequence, and a read error may be involved. The chain is built from TRBV7-6 and TRBJ2-7; TRBD2 aligns across 7 bases. Germline CDR1 is SGHVS and CDR2 is FNYEAQ. The CDR3 length is 15 residues. Written as DNA, the CDR3 is TGTGCTAGCAGCTTAGGAGACGGCGGGAGCTACGAGCAGTACTTC. Translating it yields CASSLGDGGSYEQYF.

With regard to this clonotype: Since a much larger clone is just one base distant, this may be a read error. This chain connects TRBV20-1 to TRBJ2-7, with 11 bases identical to TRBD2. CDR1 and CDR2 from the germline V gene are DFQATT and SNEGSKA (reference sequence). The V segment lost 3 bases and the J segment 6 bases; nucleotides outside the gene matches: 7. The CDR3 is 14 residues long. In DNA, the CDR3 is TGCAGTGCTAGCGATAGACTAGCGGGAAGCGAGCAGTACTTC. It specifies CSASDRLAGSEQYF.

This clonotype was detected many times. The chain links TRBV5-4 to TRBJ1-4, with TRBD1 matching over 7 bases. Germline lookup yields CDR1 SGHNT and CDR2 YYREEE (reference sequence). There are 14 residues in the CDR3. J was trimmed by 5 bases and V by 2 bases; bases with no gene match: 3. The CDR3: CASSLGGPNEKLFF. In DNA, the CDR3 is TGTGCCAGCAGCTTAGGGGGCCCAAATGAAAAACTGTTTTTT. The full variable domain, rest sourced from reference TRBV5-4 and TRBJ1-4, is ETGVTQSPTHLIKTRGQQVTLRCSSQSGHNTVSWYQQALGQGPQFIFQYYREEENGRGNFPPRFSGLQFPNYSSELNVNALELDDSALYLCASSLGGPNEKLFFGSGTQLSVL.

This clonotype has a count of ten or more. The gene calls are TRBV6-5 and TRBJ1-5, with TRBD1 identical over 7 bases. The CDR3 contains 14 residues. CDR1 is MNHEY, CDR2 SVGAGI, per germline. With 6 bases clipped from V and 3 bases from J, the junction kept 5 bases outside the gene matches. In DNA form, the CDR3 reads TGTGCCAGCAGCCCGACAGGGTACAATCAGCCCCAGCATTTT. Amino acids: CASSPTGYNQPQHF.